The 6 T cell receptor beta chains in this list originate from one sample, sequenced in a study of blood T cell repertoires in COVID-19 (dated by TCRdb to the early 2020s). The library relied on the immunoSEQ multiplex PCR assay. This immuneACCESS table, as held by TCRdb, lists in-frame sequences with V and J called but not all clones. Of the missing ones, under half trace to an unresolved V gene in checked studies; the others have no known cause. Here the sample has 95,000 to 110,000 clones; roughly 80% occur a single time. The ten most abundant clones make up 12% of the sample. Material: peripheral blood. The source of these receptors is a human donor in a cohort sampled during active COVID-19.

The rearrangement uses TRBV6-5 and TRBJ1-1; D is perhaps TRBD1 (5 bases). Germline CDR1 is MNHEY and CDR2 is SVGAGI. Trimming removed 0 bases from V and 5 bases from J, with 10 bases in between. This CDR3 region has 14 residues. For the CDR3, the DNA is TGTGCCAGCAGTTACTCGGGGGGTGTGACTGAAGCTTTCTTT. This translates into CASSYSGGVTEAFF.

Note on this clone: The junction differs from germline at one of its ends, possibly a read error. The chain has TRBV12-3 or TRBV12-4 and TRBJ1-2; D not certain. This CDR3 region has 13 residues. CDR3 residues: CASSLSAHYVYTF. DNA for the CDR3: TGTGCCAGCAGTTTGTCAGCGCACTATGTCTACACCTTC.

This chain joins TRBV5-8 and TRBJ1-5, with D possibly matching TRBD1 (5 bases). CDR1 is SGHTS, CDR2 YDEGEE, per germline. CDR3 size: 15 residues. Trimming removed 1 base at V and 6 bases at J, with 14 bases between. Here the CDR3 reads CASSLRGEGGQPQHF. The CDR3 DNA is TGTGCCAGCAGCTTGCGAGGGGAGGGCGGTCAGCCCCAGCATTTT.

J is TRBJ1-1 and V is TRBV7-8; 7 bases match TRBD1. V shed 5 bases, J shed 4 bases, and the junction held 4 bases outside the gene matches. The germline V gene encodes CDR1 SGHVS and CDR2 FQNEAQ. This CDR3 has 13 amino acids. The CDR3 reads CASSDWTGTEAFF. As DNA, the CDR3 is TGTGCCAGCAGCGACTGGACAGGCACTGAAGCTTTCTTT.

This chain uses TRBV28 with TRBJ1-5, with 8 bases aligning to TRBD1. The V gene end was trimmed by 4 bases and the J gene end by 6 bases; junction bases not matched to a gene: 8. The germline CDR1 and CDR2 sequences are MDHEN and SYDVKM. This CDR3 spans 15 amino acids. CDR3 bases: TGTGCCAGCAGTTCACAGGGGGGAACGGGTCAGCCCCAGCATTTT. Translation gives CASSSQGGTGQPQHF.

This rearrangement joins TRBV5-1 to TRBJ1-2; possible D gene TRBD1, 6 bases. V dropped 4 bases and J dropped 1 base, with 11 bases sitting between them. Per the germline V gene, CDR1 is SGHRS and CDR2 is YFSETQ. The CDR3 is 14 amino acids. CDR3 DNA: TGCGCCAGCAGCCCGGGAGGGGGTAACTATGGCTACACCTTC. This gives the protein CASSPGGGNYGYTF.